This T cell receptor (beta chain) is drawn from a study of patients and donors after allogeneic stem cell transplantation. Trimming cost V 7 bases and J 8 bases; bases outside gene matches: 14. The CDR3 is made up of 15 amino acids. TCRdb fed the RT-PCR reads into MiXCR, producing one record per CDR3 protein. The sample yields over 350,000 distinct CDR3 sequences, around 16% seen once. The TCR originated in a human donor who was either an allogeneic HSCT recipient or a stem cell or donor lymphocyte infusion donor (not recorded which). It is not recorded whose cells these are; they may come from a transplant donor. The chain carries TRBV12-3 or TRBV12-4 and TRBJ2-1, with 7 nucleotides matching TRBD2. Sequences were obtained from blood, either unsorted or a sorted T cell fraction (not recorded which). DNA for the CDR3: TGTGCCAGCACCTTAAATGGACGGGGGGTGGATGAGCAGTTCTTC. This codes for CASTLNGRGVDEQFF.